The sequence of this T cell receptor (beta chain) was determined in a study of T cells in Graves' hyperthyroidism and ophthalmopathy. Study-wide background: Before treatment of any kind, peripheral blood was taken at initial diagnosis.

Researchers took RNA transcripts and amplified the TCR beta CDR3 regions from them. Using the HTBI primer set, a first-round RT-PCR was run on the TCR CDR3. TCRdb re-called the multiplex PCR reads with MiXCR, one entry per CDR3 protein. The profile shows under 800,000 distinct CDR3 sequences, 11% to 15% of them singletons. This clonotype came up a few times. CDR3 length equals 14 residues. CDR1 and CDR2 (germline): SGHAT, FQNNGV. The V end was cut by 5 bases, the J end by 4 bases, with 11 bases between. This clonotype was sampled from a woman aged 18 to 35 with Graves' hyperthyroidism. V usage is TRBV11-2 and J usage is TRBJ2-2; the D call may be TRBD1 or TRBD2 (5 bases each). Material: blood. In nucleotides, the CDR3 is TGTGCCAGCAGCGGGTTGAGGGGCACCGGGGAGCTGTTTTTT. Encoded protein: CASSGLRGTGELFF.